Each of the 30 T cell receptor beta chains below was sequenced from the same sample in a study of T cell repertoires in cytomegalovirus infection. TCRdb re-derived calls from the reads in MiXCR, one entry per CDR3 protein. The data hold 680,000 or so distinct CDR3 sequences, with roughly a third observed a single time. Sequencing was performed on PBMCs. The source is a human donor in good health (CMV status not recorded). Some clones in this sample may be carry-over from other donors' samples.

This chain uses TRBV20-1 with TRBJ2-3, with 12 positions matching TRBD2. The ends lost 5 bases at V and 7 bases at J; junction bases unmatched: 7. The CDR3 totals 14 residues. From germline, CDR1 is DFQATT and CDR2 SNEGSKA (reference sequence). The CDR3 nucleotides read TGCAGTGCTCCTAGCGGGAGGGCCGGTTATACGCAGTATTTT. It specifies CSAPSGRAGYTQYF.

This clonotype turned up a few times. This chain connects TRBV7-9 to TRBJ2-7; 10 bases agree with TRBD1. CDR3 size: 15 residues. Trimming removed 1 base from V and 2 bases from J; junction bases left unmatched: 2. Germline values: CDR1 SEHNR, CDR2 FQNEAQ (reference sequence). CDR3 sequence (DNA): TGTGCCAGCAGCTTAGACGGACAGGGGGCCTACGAGCAGTACTTC. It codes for CASSLDGQGAYEQYF.

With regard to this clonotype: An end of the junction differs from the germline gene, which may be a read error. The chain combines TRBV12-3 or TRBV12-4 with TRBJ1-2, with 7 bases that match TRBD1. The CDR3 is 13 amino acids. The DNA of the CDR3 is TGTCCCAGCAGCCCCGGGACAGACTATGGCTACACCTTC. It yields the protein CPSSPGTDYGYTF.

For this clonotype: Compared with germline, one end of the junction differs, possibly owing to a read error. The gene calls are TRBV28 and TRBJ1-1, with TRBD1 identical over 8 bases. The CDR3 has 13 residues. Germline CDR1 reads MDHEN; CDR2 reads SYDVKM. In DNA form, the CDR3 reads TGTTCCATCATCGGACAGGGCGGTACTGAAGATTTCTTT. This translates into CSIIGQGGTEDFF.

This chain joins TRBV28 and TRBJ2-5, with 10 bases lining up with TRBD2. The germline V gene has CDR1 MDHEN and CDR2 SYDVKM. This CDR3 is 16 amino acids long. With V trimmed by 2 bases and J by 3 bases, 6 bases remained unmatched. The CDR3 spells CASSLGEGLAEETQYF. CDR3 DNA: TGTGCCAGCAGTTTAGGTGAAGGACTAGCGGAAGAGACCCAGTACTTC.

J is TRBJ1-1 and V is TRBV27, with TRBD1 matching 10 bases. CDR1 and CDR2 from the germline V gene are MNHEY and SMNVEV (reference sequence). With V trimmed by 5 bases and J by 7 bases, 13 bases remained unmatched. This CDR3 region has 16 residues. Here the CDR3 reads CASSPRPGTGVFEAFF. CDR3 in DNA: TGTGCCAGCAGTCCACGCCCCGGGACAGGGGTTTTTGAAGCTTTCTTT.

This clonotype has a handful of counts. This CDR3 is CASSWGTGRVNEQFF. CDR3 nucleotide sequence: TGTGCCAGCAGCTGGGGGACAGGGAGGGTCAATGAGCAGTTCTTC. The chain is built from TRBV5-6 and TRBJ2-1, with 9 bases fitting TRBD1. This CDR3 has 15 amino acids. Unmatched junction bases numbered 7, after V lost 3 bases and J lost 6 bases. Looked up from germline, CDR1 is SGHDT and CDR2 is YYEEEE.

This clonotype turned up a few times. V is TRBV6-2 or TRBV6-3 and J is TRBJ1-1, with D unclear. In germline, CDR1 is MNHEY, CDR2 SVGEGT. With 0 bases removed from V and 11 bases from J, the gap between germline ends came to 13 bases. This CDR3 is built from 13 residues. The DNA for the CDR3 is TGTGCCAGCAGTTACTCAGACCGGGTTATTGCTTTCTTT. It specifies CASSYSDRVIAFF.

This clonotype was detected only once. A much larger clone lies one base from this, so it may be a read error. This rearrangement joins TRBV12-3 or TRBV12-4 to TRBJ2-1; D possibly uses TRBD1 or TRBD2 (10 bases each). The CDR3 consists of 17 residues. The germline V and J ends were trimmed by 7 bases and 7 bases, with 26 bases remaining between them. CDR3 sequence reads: CASILQLAGQGWNEQFF. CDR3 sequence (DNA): TGTGCCAGCATACTACAACTAGCGGGACAGGGGTGGAATGAGCAGTTCTTC.

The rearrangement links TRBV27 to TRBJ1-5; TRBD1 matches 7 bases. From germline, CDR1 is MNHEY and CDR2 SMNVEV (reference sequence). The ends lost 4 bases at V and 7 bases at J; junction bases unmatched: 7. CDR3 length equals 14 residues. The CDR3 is CASSSHLGQQPQHF. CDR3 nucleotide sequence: TGTGCCAGCAGTTCTCACCTGGGACAGCAGCCCCAGCATTTT.

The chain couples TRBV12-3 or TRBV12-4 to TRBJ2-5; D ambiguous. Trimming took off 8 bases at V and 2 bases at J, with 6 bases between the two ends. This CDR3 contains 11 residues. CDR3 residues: CASALQETQYF. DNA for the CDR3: TGTGCCAGCGCGCTACAAGAGACCCAGTACTTC.

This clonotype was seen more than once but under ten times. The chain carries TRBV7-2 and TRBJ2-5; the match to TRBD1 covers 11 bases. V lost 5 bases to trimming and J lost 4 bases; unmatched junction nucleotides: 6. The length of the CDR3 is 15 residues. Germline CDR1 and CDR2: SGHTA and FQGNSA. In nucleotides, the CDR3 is TGTGCCAGCAGCCAGGGACAGGGGGTGGTAGAGACCCAGTACTTC. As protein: CASSQGQGVVETQYF.

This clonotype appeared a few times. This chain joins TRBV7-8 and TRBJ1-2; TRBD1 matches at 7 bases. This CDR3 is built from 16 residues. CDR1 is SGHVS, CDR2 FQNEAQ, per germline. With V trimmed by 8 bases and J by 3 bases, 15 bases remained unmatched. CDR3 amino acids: CASGRQGEITDYGYTF. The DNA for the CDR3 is TGTGCCAGCGGGAGGCAGGGGGAAATAACGGACTATGGCTACACCTTC.

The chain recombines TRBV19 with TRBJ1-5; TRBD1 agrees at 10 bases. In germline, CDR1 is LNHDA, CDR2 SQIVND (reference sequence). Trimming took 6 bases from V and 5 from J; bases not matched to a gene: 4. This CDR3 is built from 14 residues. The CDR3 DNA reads TGTGCCAGTAGAAGGGACAGGGGTGATCAGCCCCAGCATTTT. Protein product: CASRRDRGDQPQHF.

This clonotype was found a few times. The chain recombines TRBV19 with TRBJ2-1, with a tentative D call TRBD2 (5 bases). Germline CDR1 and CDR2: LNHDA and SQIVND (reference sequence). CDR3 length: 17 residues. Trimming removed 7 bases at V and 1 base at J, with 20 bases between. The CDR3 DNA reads TGTGCCAGTAAGGCCCTACACCTTAGCGTTTCCTACAATGAGCAGTTCTTC. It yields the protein CASKALHLSVSYNEQFF.

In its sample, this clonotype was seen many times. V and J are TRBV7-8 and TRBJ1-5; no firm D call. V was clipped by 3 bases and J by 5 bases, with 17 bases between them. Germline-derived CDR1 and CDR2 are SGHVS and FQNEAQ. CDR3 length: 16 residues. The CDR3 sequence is CASSFTVGQADQPQHF. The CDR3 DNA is TGTGCCAGCAGCTTTACCGTAGGGCAGGCGGATCAGCCCCAGCATTTT.

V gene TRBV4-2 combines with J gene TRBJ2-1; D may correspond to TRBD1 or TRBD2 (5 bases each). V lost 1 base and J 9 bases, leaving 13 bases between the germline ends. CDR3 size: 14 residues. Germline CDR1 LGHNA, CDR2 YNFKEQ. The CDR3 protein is CASSQGAQGAEQFF. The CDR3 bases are TGTGCCAGCAGCCAAGGGGCTCAGGGAGCTGAGCAGTTCTTC.

CDR3 loop: CASSSSDRGITDTQYF. The DNA for the CDR3 is TGTGCCAGCAGTTCCTCGGACAGGGGGATTACAGATACGCAGTATTTT. The V and J genes are TRBV12-3 or TRBV12-4 and TRBJ2-3; 10 bases are shared with TRBD1. Unmatched junction bases numbered 7, after V lost 4 bases and J lost 3 bases. This CDR3 spans 16 amino acids.

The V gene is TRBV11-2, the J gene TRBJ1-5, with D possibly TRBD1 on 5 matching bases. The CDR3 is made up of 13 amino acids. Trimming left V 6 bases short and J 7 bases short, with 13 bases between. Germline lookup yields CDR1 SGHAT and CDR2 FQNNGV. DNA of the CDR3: TGTGCCAGCAGTCTAGACAGATTGCAGCCCCAGCATTTT. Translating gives CASSLDRLQPQHF.

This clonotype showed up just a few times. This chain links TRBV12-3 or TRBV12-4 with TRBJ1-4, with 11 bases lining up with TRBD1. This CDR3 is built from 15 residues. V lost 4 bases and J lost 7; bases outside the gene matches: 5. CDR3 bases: TGTGCCAGCAGTTCGGGGACAGGGGGAGGTGAAAAACTGTTTTTT. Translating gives CASSSGTGGGEKLFF.

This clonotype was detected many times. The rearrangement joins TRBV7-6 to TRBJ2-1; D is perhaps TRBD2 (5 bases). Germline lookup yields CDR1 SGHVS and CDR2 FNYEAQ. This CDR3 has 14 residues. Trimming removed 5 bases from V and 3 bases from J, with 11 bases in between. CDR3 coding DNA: TGTGCCAGCAGCCCCAGGACTTTCTACAATGAGCAGTTCTTC. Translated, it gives CASSPRTFYNEQFF.

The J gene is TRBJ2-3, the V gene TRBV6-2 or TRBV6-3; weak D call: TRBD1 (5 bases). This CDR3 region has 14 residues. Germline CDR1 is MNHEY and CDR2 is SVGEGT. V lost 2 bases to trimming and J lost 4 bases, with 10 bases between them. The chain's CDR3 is CASSYGRAADTQYF. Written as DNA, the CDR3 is TGTGCCAGCAGTTACGGCAGGGCGGCAGATACGCAGTATTTT.

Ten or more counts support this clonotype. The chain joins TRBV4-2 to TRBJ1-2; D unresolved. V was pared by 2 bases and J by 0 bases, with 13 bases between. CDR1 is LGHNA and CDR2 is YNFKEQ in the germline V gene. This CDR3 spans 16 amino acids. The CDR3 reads CASSQLRTETNYGYTF. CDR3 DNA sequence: TGTGCCAGCAGCCAACTCCGGACGGAGACTAACTATGGCTACACCTTC.

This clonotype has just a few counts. CDR3 bases: TGTGCCAGCAGAGGCCCGAGTTACACTGAAGCTTTCTTT. Translating it yields CASRGPSYTEAFF. The rearrangement links TRBV12-3 or TRBV12-4 to TRBJ1-1; D is unresolved. V was pared by 6 bases and J by 3 bases, with 11 bases between. The CDR3 is 13 residues long.

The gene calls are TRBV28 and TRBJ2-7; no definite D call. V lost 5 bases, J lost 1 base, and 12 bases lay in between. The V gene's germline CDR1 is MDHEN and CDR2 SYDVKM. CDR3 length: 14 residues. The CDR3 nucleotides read TGTGCCAGCAGTGCCCCCCCTGGATCCTACGAGCAGTACTTC. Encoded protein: CASSAPPGSYEQYF.

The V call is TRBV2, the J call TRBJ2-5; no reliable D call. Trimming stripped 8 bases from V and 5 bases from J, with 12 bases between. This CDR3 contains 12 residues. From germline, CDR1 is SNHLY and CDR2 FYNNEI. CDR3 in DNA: TGTGCCAGCGCGCTCGCTGCCGAGACCCAGTACTTC. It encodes CASALAAETQYF. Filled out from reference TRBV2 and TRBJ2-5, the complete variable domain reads EPEVTQTPSHQVTQMGQEVILRCVPISNHLYFYWYRQILGQKVEFLVSFYNNEISEKSEIFDDQFSVERPDGSNFTLKIRSTKLEDSAMYFCASALAAETQYFGPGTRLLVL.

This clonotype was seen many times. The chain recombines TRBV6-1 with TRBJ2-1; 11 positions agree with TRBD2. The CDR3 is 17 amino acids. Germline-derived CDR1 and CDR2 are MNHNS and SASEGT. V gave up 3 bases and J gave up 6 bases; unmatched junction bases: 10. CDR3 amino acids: CASSEWVGLAGGNEQFF. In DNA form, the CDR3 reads TGTGCCAGCAGTGAGTGGGTAGGGCTAGCGGGAGGCAATGAGCAGTTCTTC.

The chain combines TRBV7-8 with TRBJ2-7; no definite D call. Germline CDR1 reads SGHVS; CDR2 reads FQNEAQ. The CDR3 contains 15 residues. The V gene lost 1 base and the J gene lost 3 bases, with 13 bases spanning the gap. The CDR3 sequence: CASSLEGSSDYEQYF. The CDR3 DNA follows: TGTGCCAGCAGCTTAGAGGGCAGCTCAGACTACGAGCAGTACTTC. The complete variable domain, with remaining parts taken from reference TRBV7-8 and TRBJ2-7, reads GAGVSQSPRYKVAKRGQDVALRCDPISGHVSLFWYQQALGQGPEFLTYFQNEAQLDKSGLPSDRFFAERPEGSVSTLKIQRTQQEDSAVYLCASSLEGSSDYEQYFGPGTRLTVT.

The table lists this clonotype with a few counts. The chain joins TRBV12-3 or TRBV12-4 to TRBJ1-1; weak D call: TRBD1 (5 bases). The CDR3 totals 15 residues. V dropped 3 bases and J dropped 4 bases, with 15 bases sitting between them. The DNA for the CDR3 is TGTGCCAGCAGTTTGCAGGGAACGGCGGCCACTGAAGCTTTCTTT. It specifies CASSLQGTAATEAFF.

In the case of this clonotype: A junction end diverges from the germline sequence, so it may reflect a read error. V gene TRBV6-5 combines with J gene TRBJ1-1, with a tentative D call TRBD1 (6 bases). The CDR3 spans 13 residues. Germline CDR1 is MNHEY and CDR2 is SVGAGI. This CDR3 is CASSYLRGREACF. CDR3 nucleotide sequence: TGTGCAAGCAGTTACTTACGGGGGCGAGAAGCTTGCTTT.